The 13 T cell receptor beta chains reported below all come from one sample, sequenced in a study of T cell responses to AZD1222 COVID-19 vaccine. TCRdb keeps only in-frame clones here, not all; method: immunoSEQ multiplex PCR. The sample lists over 60,000 clones; 75% to 90% were seen once. The material was peripheral blood, obtained 28 days after the second AZD1222 dose. These receptors all stem from an adult who received the AZD1222 COVID-19 vaccine.

The genes are TRBV6-6 and TRBJ1-3; unclear D gene. CDR3 length: 15 residues. V was cut by 0 bases and J by 0 bases, with 6 bases left in between. Per germline, CDR1 MNHNY and CDR2 SVGAGI (reference sequence). This CDR3 is CASSYSSVSGNTIYF. The CDR3 DNA follows: TGTGCCAGCAGTTACTCGTCAGTCTCTGGAAACACCATATATTTT.

This rearrangement joins TRBV9 to TRBJ1-2; D not certain. V gave up 0 bases and J gave up 2 bases, with 11 bases separating them. The CDR3 length is 15 residues. Germline V CDR1 and CDR2: SGDLS, YYNGEE. This CDR3 is CASSVGPTENYGYTF. In DNA, the CDR3 is TGTGCCAGCAGCGTAGGGCCGACTGAAAACTATGGCTACACCTTC.

The J gene is TRBJ2-4, the V gene TRBV5-6, with D possibly being TRBD1 or TRBD2 (6 bases each). The V end was cut by 4 bases, the J end by 7 bases, with 18 bases between. This CDR3 comprises 15 residues. Germline CDR1 and CDR2: SGHDT and YYEEEE. This CDR3 is CASSPGAQATNIQYF. The DNA for the CDR3 is TGTGCCAGCAGCCCGGGGGCCCAGGCCACCAACATTCAGTACTTC.

The V call is TRBV5-1, the J call TRBJ1-3; TRBD1 might be the D (5 bases). Germline CDR1 and CDR2: SGHRS and YFSETQ. CDR3 length: 14 residues. V was clipped by 2 bases and J by 3 bases, with 9 bases between them. CDR3 amino acids: CASSFTGFGNTIYF. The CDR3 coding sequence is TGCGCCAGCAGCTTCACAGGCTTTGGAAACACCATATATTTT.

This sequence joins TRBV19 and TRBJ2-7; 8 bases fit TRBD1. Trimming removed 4 bases from V and 6 bases from J; junction bases left unmatched: 8. Germline V gene lookup returns CDR1 LNHDA and CDR2 SQIVND (reference sequence). The CDR3 contains 14 residues. The CDR3 spells CASSNGQGLSEQYF. The CDR3 DNA is TGTGCCAGTAGTAATGGACAGGGATTATCCGAGCAGTACTTC.

The J gene is TRBJ1-1, the V gene TRBV11-2, with no clear D. CDR1 is SGHAT, CDR2 FQNNGV, per germline. Deletions cut 3 bases from V and 1 base from J, with 6 bases between. This CDR3 region has 13 residues. CDR3 coding DNA: TGTGCCAGCAGCTTGAAGTCGAACACTGAAGCTTTCTTT. Its translation: CASSLKSNTEAFF.

V gene TRBV5-6 combines with J gene TRBJ2-2; D might be TRBD1 or TRBD2, each matching 6 bases. Germline V CDR1 and CDR2: SGHDT, YYEEEE. Trimming took off 2 bases at V and 3 bases at J, with 11 bases between the two ends. There are 15 residues in the CDR3. The CDR3 reads CASSFWGAYTGELFF. The CDR3 coding sequence is TGTGCCAGCAGCTTTTGGGGGGCATACACCGGGGAGCTGTTTTTT.

This clone has just a few counts. J is TRBJ2-7 and V is TRBV19, with 7 bases lining up with TRBD2. Germline trimming cut 6 bases from V and 3 bases from J; bases unmatched to any gene: 11. Germline CDR1 is LNHDA and CDR2 is SQIVND (reference sequence). The CDR3 contains 15 residues. The CDR3 DNA reads TGTGCCAGTAGCCCCGGGACCTCGGGAGGCTACGAGCAGTACTTC. The encoded protein is CASSPGTSGGYEQYF.

This chain connects TRBV7-9 to TRBJ1-5, with TRBD1 identical over 8 bases. The CDR3 extends over 16 amino acids. Germline trimming cut 1 base from V and 8 bases from J; bases unmatched to any gene: 10. Germline V gene data show CDR1 as SEHNR and CDR2 as FQNEAQ (reference sequence). CDR3 amino acids: CASSLGRTGSKEPQHF. The DNA of the CDR3 is TGTGCCAGCAGCTTAGGCAGGACAGGGAGTAAGGAGCCCCAGCATTTT.

CDR3 residues: CAWSYGGTGELFF. In DNA form, the CDR3 reads TGTGCCTGGAGTTATGGTGGTACCGGGGAGCTGTTTTTT. J is TRBJ2-2 and V is TRBV30, with no clear D. Germline CDR1 reads GTSNPN; CDR2 reads SVGIG (reference sequence). The CDR3 runs to 13 residues. With 2 bases removed from V and 5 bases from J, the gap between germline ends came to 9 bases.

This clone was detected a few times. This chain uses TRBV28 with TRBJ1-5, with TRBD1 matching 8 bases. CDR3 length: 15 residues. The ends lost 8 bases at V and 7 bases at J; junction bases unmatched: 13. In germline, CDR1 is MDHEN, CDR2 SYDVKM. For the CDR3, the DNA is TGTGCCAGCCCTCCCGAGGCAGGGGGCGGCCAGCCCCAGCATTTT. It is translated as CASPPEAGGGQPQHF.

The V and J genes are TRBV7-3 and TRBJ2-2; D remains ambiguous. CDR3 length equals 15 residues. V was cut by 1 base and J by 3 bases, with 9 bases left in between. Germline CDR1 reads SGHTA; CDR2 reads FQGTGA. The CDR3 is CASSLKLGYTGELFF. As DNA, the CDR3 is TGTGCCAGCAGCTTAAAGTTGGGGTACACCGGGGAGCTGTTTTTT.

V gene TRBV10-3 combines with J gene TRBJ1-1; TRBD1 matches at 7 bases. Germline values: CDR1 ENHRY, CDR2 SYGVKD. V was clipped by 6 bases and J by 9 bases; unmatched bases: 10. This CDR3 has 13 residues. CDR3 sequence reads: CAIREGAAQKAFF. CDR3 nucleotide sequence: TGTGCCATCAGGGAGGGGGCCGCTCAGAAAGCTTTCTTT.